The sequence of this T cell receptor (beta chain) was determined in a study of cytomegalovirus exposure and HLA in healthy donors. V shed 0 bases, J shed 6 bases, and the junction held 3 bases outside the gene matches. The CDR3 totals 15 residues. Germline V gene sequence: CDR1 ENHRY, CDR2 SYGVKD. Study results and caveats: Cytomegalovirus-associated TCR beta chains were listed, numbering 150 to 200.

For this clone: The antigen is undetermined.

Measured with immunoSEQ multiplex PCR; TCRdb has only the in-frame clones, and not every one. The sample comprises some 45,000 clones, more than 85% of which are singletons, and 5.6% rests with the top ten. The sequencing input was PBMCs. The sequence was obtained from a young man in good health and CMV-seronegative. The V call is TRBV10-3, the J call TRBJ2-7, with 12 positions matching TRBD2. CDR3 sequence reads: CAISESGLAGAEQYF. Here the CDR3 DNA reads TGTGCCATCAGTGAGTCGGGACTAGCGGGTGCCGAGCAGTACTTC.